The clone carrying this T cell receptor beta chain was detected only once. This sample stems from a study of blood T cell repertoires in COVID-19. Study details: COVID-19 samples from acute and convalescent phases originated in the United States, Italy and Spain.

Only in-frame clones appear in the TCRdb table, and some are missing; sequencing was by immunoSEQ multiplex PCR. The sample shows 20,000 to 25,000 clones, approximately 84% of them seen only once. Sequenced material: peripheral blood. The origin of this receptor is a man aged 40-55 years with acute or convalescent COVID-19.

CDR3 DNA: TGTGCCAGCAGTCTTACAGGGGATCAGCCCCAGCATTTT. It specifies CASSLTGDQPQHF. This rearrangement joins TRBV7-9 to TRBJ1-5; TRBD1 agrees at 7 bases. CDR3 size: 13 residues. Trimming took 6 bases from V and 5 from J; bases not matched to a gene: 4. The germline V gene has CDR1 SEHNR and CDR2 FQNEAQ (reference sequence).